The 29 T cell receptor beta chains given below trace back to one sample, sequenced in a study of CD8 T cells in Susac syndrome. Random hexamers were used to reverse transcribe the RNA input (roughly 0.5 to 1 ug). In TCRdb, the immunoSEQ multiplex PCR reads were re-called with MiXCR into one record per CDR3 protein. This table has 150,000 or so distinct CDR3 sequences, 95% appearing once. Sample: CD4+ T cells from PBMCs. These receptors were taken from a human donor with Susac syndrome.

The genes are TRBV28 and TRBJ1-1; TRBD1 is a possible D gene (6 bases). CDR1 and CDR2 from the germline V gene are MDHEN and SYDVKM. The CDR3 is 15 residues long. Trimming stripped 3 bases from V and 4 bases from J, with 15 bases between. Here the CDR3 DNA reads TGTGCCAGCAGTTTCCAAAAGGGGGGTAGCACTGAAGCTTTCTTT. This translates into CASSFQKGGSTEAFF.

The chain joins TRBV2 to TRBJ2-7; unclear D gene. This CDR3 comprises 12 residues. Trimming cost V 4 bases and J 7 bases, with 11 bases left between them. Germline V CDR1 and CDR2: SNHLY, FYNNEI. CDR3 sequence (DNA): TGTGCCAGCAGTGCGGCAGTCGGGGAGCAGTACTTC. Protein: CASSAAVGEQYF. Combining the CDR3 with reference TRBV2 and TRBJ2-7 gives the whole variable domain EPEVTQTPSHQVTQMGQEVILRCVPISNHLYFYWYRQILGQKVEFLVSFYNNEISEKSEIFDDQFSVERPDGSNFTLKIRSTKLEDSAMYFCASSAAVGEQYFGPGTRLTVT.

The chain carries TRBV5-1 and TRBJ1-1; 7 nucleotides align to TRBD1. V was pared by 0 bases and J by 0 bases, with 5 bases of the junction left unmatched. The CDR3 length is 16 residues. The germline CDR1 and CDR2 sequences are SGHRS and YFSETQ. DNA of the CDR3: TGCGCCAGCAGCTTGGAAAACAGGGGACTGAACACTGAAGCTTTCTTT. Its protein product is CASSLENRGLNTEAFF.

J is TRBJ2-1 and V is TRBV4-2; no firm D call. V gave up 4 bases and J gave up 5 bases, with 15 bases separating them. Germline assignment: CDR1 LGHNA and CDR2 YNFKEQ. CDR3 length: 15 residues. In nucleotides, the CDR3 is TGTGCCAGCAGCCCCAGGACCCAGACCGACAATGAGCAGTTCTTC. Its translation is CASSPRTQTDNEQFF.

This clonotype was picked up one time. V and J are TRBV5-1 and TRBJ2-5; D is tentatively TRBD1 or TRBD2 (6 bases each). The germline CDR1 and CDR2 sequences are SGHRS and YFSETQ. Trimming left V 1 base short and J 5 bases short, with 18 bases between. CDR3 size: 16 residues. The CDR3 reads CASSLSGSWGAETQYF. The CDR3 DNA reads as TGCGCCAGCAGCTTGTCGGGCAGTTGGGGGGCCGAGACCCAGTACTTC.

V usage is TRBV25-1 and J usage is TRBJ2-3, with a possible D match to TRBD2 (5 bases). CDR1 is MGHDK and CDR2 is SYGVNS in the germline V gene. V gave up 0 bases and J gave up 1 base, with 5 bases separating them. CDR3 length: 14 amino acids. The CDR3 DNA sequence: TGTGCCAGCAGTGAATACGGGGGCACAGATACGCAGTATTTT. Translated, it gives CASSEYGGTDTQYF.

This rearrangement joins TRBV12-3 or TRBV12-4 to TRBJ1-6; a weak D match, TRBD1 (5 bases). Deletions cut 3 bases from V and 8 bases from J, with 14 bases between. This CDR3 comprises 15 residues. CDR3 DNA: TGTGCCAGCAGTTTCGGGCAGGGAAGGTATTCACCCCTCCACTTT. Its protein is CASSFGQGRYSPLHF.

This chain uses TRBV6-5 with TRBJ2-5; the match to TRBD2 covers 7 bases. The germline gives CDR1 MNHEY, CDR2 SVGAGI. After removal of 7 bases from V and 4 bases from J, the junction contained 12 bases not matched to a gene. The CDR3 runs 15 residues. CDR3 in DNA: TGTGCCAGCACCGCACCGGGACTACCCAGAGAGACCCAGTACTTC. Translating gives CASTAPGLPRETQYF.

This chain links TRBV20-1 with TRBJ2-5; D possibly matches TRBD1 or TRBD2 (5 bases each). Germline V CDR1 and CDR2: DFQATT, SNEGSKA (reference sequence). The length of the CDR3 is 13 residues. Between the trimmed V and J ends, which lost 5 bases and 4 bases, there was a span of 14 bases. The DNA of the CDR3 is TGCAGTGCTCAGACACCCGGGACAGAGACCCAGTACTTC. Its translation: CSAQTPGTETQYF.

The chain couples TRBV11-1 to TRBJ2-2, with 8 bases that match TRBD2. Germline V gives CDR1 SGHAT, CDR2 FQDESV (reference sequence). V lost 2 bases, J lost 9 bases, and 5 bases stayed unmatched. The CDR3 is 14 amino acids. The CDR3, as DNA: TGTGCCAGCAGCTTAAGCGGGGGAGGTCGGGAGCTGTTTTTT. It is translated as CASSLSGGGRELFF.

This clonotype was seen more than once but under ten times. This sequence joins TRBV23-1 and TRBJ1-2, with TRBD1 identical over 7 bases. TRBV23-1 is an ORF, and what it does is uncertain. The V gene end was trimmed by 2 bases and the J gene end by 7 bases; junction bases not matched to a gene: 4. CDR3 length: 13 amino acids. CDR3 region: CASSQRQGGGYTF. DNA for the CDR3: TGCGCCAGCAGTCAAAGACAGGGTGGTGGCTACACCTTC.

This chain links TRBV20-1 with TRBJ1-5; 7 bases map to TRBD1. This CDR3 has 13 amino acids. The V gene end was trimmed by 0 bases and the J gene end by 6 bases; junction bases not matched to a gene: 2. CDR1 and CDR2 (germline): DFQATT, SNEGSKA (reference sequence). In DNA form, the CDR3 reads TGCAGTGCTAGAGAGACAGGGACTCAGCCCCAGCATTTT. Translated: CSARETGTQPQHF.

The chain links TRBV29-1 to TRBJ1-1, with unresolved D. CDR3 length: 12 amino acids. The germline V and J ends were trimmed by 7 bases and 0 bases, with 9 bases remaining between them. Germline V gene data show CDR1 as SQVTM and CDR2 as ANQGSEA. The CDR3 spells CSATKMNTEAFF. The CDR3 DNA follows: TGCAGCGCAACGAAAATGAACACTGAAGCTTTCTTT. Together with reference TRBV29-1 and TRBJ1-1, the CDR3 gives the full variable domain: SAVISQKPSRDICQRGTSLTIQCQVDSQVTMMFWYRQQPGQSLTLIATANQGSEATYESGFVIDKFPISRPNLTFSTLTVSNMSPEDSSIYLCSATKMNTEAFFGQGTRLTVV.

For the CDR3, the DNA is TGTGCCTGGAGCGGGACAGGTCGACGCGGGGCTTTCTTT. Protein product: CAWSGTGRRGAFF. The V gene is TRBV30, the J gene TRBJ1-1, with TRBD1 matching over 8 bases. Germline lookup yields CDR1 GTSNPN and CDR2 SVGIG (reference sequence). J gave up 11 bases and V 3 bases, and 11 bases lay outside the gene matches. CDR3 length equals 13 residues. Complete variable domain (other parts from reference TRBV30 and TRBJ1-1): SQTIHQWPATLVQPVGSPLSLECTVEGTSNPNLYWYRQAAGRGLQLLFYSVGIGQISSEVPQNLSASRPQDRQFILSSKKLLLSDSGFYLCAWSGTGRRGAFFGQGTRLTVV.

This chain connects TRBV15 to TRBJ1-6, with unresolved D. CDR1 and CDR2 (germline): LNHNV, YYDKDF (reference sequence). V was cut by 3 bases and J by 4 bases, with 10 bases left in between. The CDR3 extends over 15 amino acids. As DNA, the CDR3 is TGTGCCACCAGCAGGGACGGACGGTATAATTCACCCCTCCACTTT. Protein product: CATSRDGRYNSPLHF.

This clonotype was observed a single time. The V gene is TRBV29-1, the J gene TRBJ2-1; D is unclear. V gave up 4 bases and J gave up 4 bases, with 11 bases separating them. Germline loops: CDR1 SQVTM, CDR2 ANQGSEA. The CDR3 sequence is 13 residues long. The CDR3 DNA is TGCAGCGTTGCGCAGGCCCTGTACAATGAGCAGTTCTTC. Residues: CSVAQALYNEQFF.

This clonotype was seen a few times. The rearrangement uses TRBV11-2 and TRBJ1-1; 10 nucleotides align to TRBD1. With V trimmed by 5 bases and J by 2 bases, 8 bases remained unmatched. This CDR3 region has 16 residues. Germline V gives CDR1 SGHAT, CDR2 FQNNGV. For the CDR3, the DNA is TGTGCCAGCAGCACGGGACAGGGGAATTTCAACACTGAAGCTTTCTTT. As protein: CASSTGQGNFNTEAFF.

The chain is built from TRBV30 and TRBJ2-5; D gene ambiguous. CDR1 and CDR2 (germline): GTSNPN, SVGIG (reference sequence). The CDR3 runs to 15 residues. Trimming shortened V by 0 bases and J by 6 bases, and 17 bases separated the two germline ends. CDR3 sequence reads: CAWSVILLDLQTQYF. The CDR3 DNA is TGTGCCTGGAGTGTAATTTTGTTGGATCTGCAGACCCAGTACTTC.

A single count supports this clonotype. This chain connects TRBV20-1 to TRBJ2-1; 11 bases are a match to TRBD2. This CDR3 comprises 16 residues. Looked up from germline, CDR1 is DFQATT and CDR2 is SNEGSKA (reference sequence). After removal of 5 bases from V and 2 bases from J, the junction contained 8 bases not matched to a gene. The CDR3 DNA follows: TGCAGTGCTCAACTCCCGACTAGCGGGGCCTACAATGAGCAGTTCTTC. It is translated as CSAQLPTSGAYNEQFF.

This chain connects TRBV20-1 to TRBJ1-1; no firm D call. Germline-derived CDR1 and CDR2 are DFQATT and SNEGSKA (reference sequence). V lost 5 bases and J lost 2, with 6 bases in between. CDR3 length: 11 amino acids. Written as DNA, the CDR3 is TGCAGTGCTTCTACTAACACTGAAGCTTTCTTT. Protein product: CSASTNTEAFF.

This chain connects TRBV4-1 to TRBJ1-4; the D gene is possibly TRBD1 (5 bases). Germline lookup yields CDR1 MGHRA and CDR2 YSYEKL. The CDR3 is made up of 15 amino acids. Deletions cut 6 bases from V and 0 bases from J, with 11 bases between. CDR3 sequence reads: CASSKQVPTNEKLFF. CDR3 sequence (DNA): TGCGCCAGCAGTAAACAGGTTCCAACTAATGAAAAACTGTTTTTT.

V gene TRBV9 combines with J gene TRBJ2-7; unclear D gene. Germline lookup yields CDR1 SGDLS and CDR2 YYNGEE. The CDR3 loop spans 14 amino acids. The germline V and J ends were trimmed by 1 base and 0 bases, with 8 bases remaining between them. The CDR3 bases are TGTGCCAGCAGCGTAAGTGTGGGCTCCTACGAGCAGTACTTC. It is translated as CASSVSVGSYEQYF.

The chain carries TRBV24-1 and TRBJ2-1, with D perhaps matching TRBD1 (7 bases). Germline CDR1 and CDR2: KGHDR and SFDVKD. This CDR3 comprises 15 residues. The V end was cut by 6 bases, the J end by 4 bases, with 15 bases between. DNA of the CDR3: TGTGCCACCAGTCCAGGGGGGAAGGCTTACAATGAGCAGTTCTTC. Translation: CATSPGGKAYNEQFF.

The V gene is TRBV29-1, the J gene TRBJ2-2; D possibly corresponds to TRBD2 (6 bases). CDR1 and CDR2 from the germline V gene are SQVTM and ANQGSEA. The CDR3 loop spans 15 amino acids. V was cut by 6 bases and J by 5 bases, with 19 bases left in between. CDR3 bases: TGCAGCGTCGAACTTCATCTAGCGAGGACCGGGGAGCTGTTTTTT. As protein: CSVELHLARTGELFF.

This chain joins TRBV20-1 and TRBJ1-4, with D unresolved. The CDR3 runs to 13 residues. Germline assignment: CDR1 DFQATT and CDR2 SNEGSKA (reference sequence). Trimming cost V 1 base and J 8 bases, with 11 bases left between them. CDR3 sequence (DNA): TGCAGTGCTAGAGTAGTAAGAGCAGAAAAACTGTTTTTT. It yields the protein CSARVVRAEKLFF.

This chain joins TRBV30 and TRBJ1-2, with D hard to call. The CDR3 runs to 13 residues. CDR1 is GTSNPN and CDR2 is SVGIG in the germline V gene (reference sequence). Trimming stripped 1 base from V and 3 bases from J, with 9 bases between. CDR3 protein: CAWSDPGDYGYTF. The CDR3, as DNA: TGTGCCTGGAGTGACCCCGGGGACTATGGCTACACCTTC.

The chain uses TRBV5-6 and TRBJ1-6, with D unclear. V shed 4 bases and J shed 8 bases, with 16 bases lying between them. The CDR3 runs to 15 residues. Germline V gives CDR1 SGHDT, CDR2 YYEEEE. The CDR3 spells CASSPRAQVYSPLHF. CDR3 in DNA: TGTGCCAGCAGCCCCCGGGCTCAGGTGTATTCACCCCTCCACTTT. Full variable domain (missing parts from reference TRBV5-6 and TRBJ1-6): DAGVTQSPTHLIKTRGQQVTLRCSPKSGHDTVSWYQQALGQGPQFIFQYYEEEERQRGNFPDRFSGHQFPNYSSELNVNALLLGDSALYLCASSPRAQVYSPLHFGNGTRLTVT.

The CDR3 DNA follows: TGTGCCAGCACCGTTACAGGGGAGCTCTATCAGCCCCAGCATTTT. Translating gives CASTVTGELYQPQHF. The V gene is TRBV12-3 or TRBV12-4, the J gene TRBJ1-5, with 7 bases matching TRBD1. This CDR3 has 15 amino acids. The V gene end was trimmed by 7 bases and the J gene end by 5 bases; junction bases not matched to a gene: 11.

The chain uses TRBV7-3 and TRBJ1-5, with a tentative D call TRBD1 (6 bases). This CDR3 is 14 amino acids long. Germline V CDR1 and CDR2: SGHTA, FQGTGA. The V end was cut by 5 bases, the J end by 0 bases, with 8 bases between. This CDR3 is CASSHRVSNQPQHF. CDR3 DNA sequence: TGTGCCAGCAGCCACAGGGTTAGCAATCAGCCCCAGCATTTT.